Listed here are 10 T cell receptor beta chains from one sample, sequenced in a study of T cells in Graves' hyperthyroidism and ophthalmopathy. Amplification of TCR beta CDR3 regions used RNA as the template. An initial round of RT-PCR targeting the TCR CDR3 relied on the HTBI primer set. Each CDR3 protein gets one entry after TCRdb re-called the multiplex PCR reads with MiXCR. The table has 460,000 or so distinct CDR3 sequences, roughly an eighth seen once; the top ten hold around a sixth. Sequencing input: blood. The receptors stem from a woman aged 18-29 years with Graves' hyperthyroidism.

This clonotype was found a few times. V gene TRBV30 combines with J gene TRBJ2-6; 8 bases match TRBD1. Germline CDR1 is GTSNPN and CDR2 is SVGIG (reference sequence). The CDR3 is made up of 16 amino acids. With V trimmed by 4 bases and J by 1 base, 6 bases remained unmatched. The CDR3 sequence: CAWNRGTRSGANVLTF. Here the CDR3 DNA reads TGTGCCTGGAACAGGGGGACCCGTTCTGGGGCCAACGTCCTGACTTTC.

The gene calls are TRBV18 and TRBJ1-5, with a possible D match to TRBD1 (6 bases). The V and J ends lost 2 bases and 2 bases respectively, with 22 bases between them. The CDR3 loop spans 19 amino acids. The germline gives CDR1 KGHSH, CDR2 LQKENI. For the CDR3, the DNA is TGTGCCAGCTCACCAATACACAGGGCCGGCGTGAGTGGCAATCAGCCCCAGCATTTT. Its translation is CASSPIHRAGVSGNQPQHF.

In its sample, this clonotype was seen many times. The chain is built from TRBV11-3 and TRBJ2-3, with 11 bases lining up with TRBD2. Germline CDR1 SGHNT, CDR2 YENEEA. V shed 5 bases, J shed 3 bases, and the junction held 10 bases outside the gene matches. This CDR3 spans 17 amino acids. CDR3 in DNA: TGTGCCAGCAGCCCTGGCTTAGCGGGAGGGCGGACAGATACGCAGTATTTT. It translates to CASSPGLAGGRTDTQYF.

The chain couples TRBV9 to TRBJ1-1, with D tentatively TRBD1 (6 bases). The germline CDR1 and CDR2 sequences are SGDLS and YYNGEE. The CDR3 totals 14 residues. The V end lost 4 bases, the J end lost 4 bases, and 14 bases lay between the germline ends. CDR3 sequence reads: CASSSLARGTEAFF. The CDR3 nucleotides are TGTGCCAGCAGCTCCCTCGCCAGGGGCACTGAAGCTTTCTTT.

The chain couples TRBV30 to TRBJ2-2; D not certain. V was shortened by 0 bases and J by 6 bases, with 8 bases between the two germline ends. The germline gives CDR1 GTSNPN, CDR2 SVGIG (reference sequence). The CDR3 consists of 13 residues. CDR3 loop: CAWSVRGPGELFF. CDR3 nucleotide sequence: TGTGCCTGGAGTGTACGAGGTCCCGGGGAGCTGTTTTTT.

This clonotype was observed at least ten times. The V gene is TRBV29-1, the J gene TRBJ1-4; the match to TRBD1 covers 8 bases. Germline CDR1 is SQVTM and CDR2 is ANQGSEA. V lost 3 bases and J lost 4; bases outside the gene matches: 4. The CDR3 consists of 14 residues. The CDR3 is CSVEGTGDNEKLFF. The CDR3 region has the DNA TGCAGCGTTGAGGGGACAGGTGATAATGAAAAACTGTTTTTT.

This clonotype occurred many times. J is TRBJ1-2 and V is TRBV6-5; weak D call: TRBD1 (5 bases). Trimming pared 2 bases from V and 8 bases from J, leaving 15 bases between. This CDR3 is built from 14 residues. Per the germline V gene, CDR1 is MNHEY and CDR2 is SVGAGI. As DNA, the CDR3 is TGTGCCAGCAGTTACGAGGGACGTCGGCGAGGCTACACCTTC. Amino acid sequence: CASSYEGRRRGYTF.

The sample holds a few counts of this clonotype. V and J are TRBV20-1 and TRBJ1-5; a weak D match, TRBD1 (6 bases). Trimming cost V 1 base and J 4 bases, with 17 bases left between them. The germline V gene has CDR1 DFQATT and CDR2 SNEGSKA (reference sequence). The CDR3 runs 16 residues. CDR3 coding DNA: TGCAGTGCTAGAGGGGTCCGGGACAAGAGGAATCAGCCCCAGCATTTT. It translates to CSARGVRDKRNQPQHF.

This clonotype was observed many times. The chain combines TRBV24-1 with TRBJ2-3; 7 bases fit TRBD1. This CDR3 contains 17 residues. Germline lookup yields CDR1 KGHDR and CDR2 SFDVKD. V lost 4 bases, J lost 0 bases, and 9 bases stayed unmatched. The CDR3 region has the DNA TGTGCCACCAGTGACCGGACCACAGGGGTCAGCACAGATACGCAGTATTTT. This encodes CATSDRTTGVSTDTQYF.

The V call is TRBV20-1, the J call TRBJ1-4; D is unresolved. The germline V and J ends were trimmed by 0 bases and 8 bases, with 4 bases remaining between them. This CDR3 has 11 residues. Per germline, CDR1 DFQATT and CDR2 SNEGSKA (reference sequence). The DNA of the CDR3 is TGCAGTGCTAGAGATTCGGAAAAACTGTTTTTT. It yields the protein CSARDSEKLFF.